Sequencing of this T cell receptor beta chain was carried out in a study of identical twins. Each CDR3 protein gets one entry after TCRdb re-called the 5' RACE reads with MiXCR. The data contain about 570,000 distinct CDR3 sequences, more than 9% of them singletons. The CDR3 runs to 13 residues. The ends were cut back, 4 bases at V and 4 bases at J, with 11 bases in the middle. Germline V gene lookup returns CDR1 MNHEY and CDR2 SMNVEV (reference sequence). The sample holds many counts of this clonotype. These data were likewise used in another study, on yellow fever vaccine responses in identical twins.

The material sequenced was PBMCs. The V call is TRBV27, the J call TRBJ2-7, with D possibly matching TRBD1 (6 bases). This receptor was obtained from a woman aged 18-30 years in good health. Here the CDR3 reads CASSSPGEYEQYF. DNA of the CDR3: TGTGCCAGCAGTTCCCCAGGGGAATACGAGCAGTACTTC.